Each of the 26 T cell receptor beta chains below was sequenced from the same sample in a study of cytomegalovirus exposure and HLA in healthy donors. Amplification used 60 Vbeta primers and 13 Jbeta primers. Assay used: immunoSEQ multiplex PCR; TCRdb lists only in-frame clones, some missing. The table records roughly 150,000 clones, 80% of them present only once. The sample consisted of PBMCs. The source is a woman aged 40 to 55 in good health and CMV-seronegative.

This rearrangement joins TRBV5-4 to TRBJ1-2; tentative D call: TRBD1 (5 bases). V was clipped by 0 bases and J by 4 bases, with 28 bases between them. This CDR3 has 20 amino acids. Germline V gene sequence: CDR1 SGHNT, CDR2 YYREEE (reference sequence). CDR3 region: CASSLAFSAPGLGSSYGYTF. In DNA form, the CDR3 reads TGTGCCAGCAGCTTGGCTTTTTCTGCGCCGGGACTCGGATCTTCCTATGGCTACACCTTC.

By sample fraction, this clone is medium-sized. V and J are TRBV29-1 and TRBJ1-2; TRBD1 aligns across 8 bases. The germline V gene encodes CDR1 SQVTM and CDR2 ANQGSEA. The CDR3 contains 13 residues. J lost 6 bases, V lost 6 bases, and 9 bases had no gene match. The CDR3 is CSVSRQGTDGYTF. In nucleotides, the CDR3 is TGCAGCGTCTCCAGACAGGGGACGGATGGCTACACCTTC. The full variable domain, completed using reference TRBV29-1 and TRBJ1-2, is SAVISQKPSRDICQRGTSLTIQCQVDSQVTMMFWYRQQPGQSLTLIATANQGSEATYESGFVIDKFPISRPNLTFSTLTVSNMSPEDSSIYLCSVSRQGTDGYTFGSGTRLTVV.

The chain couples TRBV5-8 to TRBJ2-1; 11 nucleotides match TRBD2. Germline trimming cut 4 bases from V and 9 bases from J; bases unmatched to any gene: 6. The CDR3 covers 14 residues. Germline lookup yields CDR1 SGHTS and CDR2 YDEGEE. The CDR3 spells CASSVSGRGGEQFF. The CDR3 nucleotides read TGTGCCAGCAGCGTTAGCGGGAGGGGAGGTGAGCAGTTCTTC. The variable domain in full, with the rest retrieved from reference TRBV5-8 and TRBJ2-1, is EAGVTQSPTHLIKTRGQQATLRCSPISGHTSVYWYQQALGLGLQFLLWYDEGEERNRGNFPPRFSGRQFPNYSSELNVNALELEDSALYLCASSVSGRGGEQFFGPGTRLTVL.

The DNA for the CDR3 is TGTGCCAGCACGGTCACCGGGGAGCTGTTTTTT. Its protein product is CASTVTGELFF. The rearrangement joins TRBV6-5 to TRBJ2-2; D is undetermined. The CDR3 is made up of 11 amino acids. Germline CDR1 MNHEY, CDR2 SVGAGI. Trimming removed 7 bases from V and 4 bases from J, with 4 bases in between.

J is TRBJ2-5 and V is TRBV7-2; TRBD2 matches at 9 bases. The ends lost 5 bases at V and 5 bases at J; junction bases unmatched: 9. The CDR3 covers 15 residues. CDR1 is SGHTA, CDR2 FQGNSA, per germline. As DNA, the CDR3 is TGTGCCAGCAGCATCAAGCGGGGGGAGTTTGAGACCCAGTACTTC. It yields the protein CASSIKRGEFETQYF.

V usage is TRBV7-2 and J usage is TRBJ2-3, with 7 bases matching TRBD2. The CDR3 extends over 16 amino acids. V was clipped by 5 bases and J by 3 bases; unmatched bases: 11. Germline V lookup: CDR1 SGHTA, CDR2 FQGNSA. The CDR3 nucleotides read TGTGCCAGCAGCACCCACACTGGGCGGGGGACAGATACGCAGTATTTT. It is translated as CASSTHTGRGTDTQYF.

CDR3 in DNA: TGCGCCAGCAGCCAAAAAGATCCGAGCTCCTACGAGCAGTACTTC. Its protein is CASSQKDPSSYEQYF. The J gene is TRBJ2-7, the V gene TRBV4-1; D is uncertain. The CDR3 is 15 amino acids. CDR1 is MGHRA and CDR2 is YSYEKL in the germline V gene. V lost 2 bases, J lost 0 bases, and 11 bases lay in between.

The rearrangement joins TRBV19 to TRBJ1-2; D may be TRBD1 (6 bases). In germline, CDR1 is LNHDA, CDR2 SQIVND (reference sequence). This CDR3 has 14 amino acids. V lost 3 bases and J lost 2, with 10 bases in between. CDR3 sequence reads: CASSITGLNYGYTF. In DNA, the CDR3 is TGTGCCAGTAGTATCACAGGGCTAAACTATGGCTACACCTTC.

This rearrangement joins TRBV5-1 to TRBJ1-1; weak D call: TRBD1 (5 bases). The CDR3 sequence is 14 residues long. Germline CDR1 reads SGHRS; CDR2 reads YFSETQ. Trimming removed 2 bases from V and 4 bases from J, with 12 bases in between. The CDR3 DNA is TGCGCCAGCAGCTTAGGGGAAGGAGCCACTGAAGCTTTCTTT. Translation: CASSLGEGATEAFF.

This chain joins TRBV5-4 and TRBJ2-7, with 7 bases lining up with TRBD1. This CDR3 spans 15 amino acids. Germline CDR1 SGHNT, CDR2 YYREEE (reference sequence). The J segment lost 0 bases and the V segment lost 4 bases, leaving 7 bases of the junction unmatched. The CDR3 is CASSRDSGSSYEQYF. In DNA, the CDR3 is TGTGCCAGCAGCCGGGACAGTGGAAGCTCCTACGAGCAGTACTTC.

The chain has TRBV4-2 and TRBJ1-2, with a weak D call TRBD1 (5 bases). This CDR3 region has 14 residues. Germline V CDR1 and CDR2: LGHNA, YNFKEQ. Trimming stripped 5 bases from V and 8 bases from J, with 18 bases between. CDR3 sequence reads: CASSSLEPGEGYTF. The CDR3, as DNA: TGTGCCAGCAGCAGTTTGGAACCGGGGGAGGGCTACACCTTC.

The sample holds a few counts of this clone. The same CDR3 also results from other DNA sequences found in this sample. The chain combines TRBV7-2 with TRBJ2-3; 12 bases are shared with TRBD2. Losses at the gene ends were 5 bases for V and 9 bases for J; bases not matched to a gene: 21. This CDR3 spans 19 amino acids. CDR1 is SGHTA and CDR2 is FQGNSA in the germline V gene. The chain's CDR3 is CASSPTSGGPSTLGPTQYF. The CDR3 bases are TGTGCCAGCAGCCCGACTAGCGGGGGCCCCTCGACTCTGGGTCCAACGCAGTATTTT.

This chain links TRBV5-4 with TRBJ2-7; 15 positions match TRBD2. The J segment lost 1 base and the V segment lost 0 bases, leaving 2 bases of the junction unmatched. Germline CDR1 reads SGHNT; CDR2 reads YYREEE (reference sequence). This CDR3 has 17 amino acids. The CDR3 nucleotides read TGTGCCAGCAGCTTGGCGGGACTAGCGGGGGGTTCCTACGAGCAGTACTTC. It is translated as CASSLAGLAGGSYEQYF.

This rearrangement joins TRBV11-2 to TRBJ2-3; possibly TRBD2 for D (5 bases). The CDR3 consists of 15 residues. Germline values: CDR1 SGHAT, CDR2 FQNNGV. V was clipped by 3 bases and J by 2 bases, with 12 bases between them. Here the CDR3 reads CASSFRGIYTDTQYF. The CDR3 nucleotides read TGTGCCAGCAGCTTTAGAGGGATATACACAGATACGCAGTATTTT. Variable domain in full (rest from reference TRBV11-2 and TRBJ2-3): EAGVAQSPRYKIIEKRQSVAFWCNPISGHATLYWYQQILGQGPKLLIQFQNNGVVDDSQLPKDRFSAERLKGVDSTLKIQPAKLEDSAVYLCASSFRGIYTDTQYFGPGTRLTVL.

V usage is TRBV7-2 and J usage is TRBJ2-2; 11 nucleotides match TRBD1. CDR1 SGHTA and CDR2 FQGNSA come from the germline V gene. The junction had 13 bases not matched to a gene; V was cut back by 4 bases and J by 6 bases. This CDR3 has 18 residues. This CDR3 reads CASSSSPGQGASAGELFF. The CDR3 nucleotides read TGTGCCAGCAGCTCCAGCCCAGGACAGGGGGCTTCCGCCGGGGAGCTGTTTTTT.

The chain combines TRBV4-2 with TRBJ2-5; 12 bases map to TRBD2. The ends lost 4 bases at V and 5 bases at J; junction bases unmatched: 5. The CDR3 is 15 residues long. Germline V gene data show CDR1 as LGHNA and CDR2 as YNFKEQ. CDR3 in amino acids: CASSPQTSGRETQYF. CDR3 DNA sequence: TGTGCCAGCAGCCCGCAAACTAGCGGGAGGGAGACCCAGTACTTC.

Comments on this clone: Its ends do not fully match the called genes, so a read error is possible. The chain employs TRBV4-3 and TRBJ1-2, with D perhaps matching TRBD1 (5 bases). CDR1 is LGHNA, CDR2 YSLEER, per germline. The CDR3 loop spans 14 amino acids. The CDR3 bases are TGCGCCAGCAGCCAAGACTCGCAGGGCTATGGCCACACCTTC. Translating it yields CASSQDSQGYGHTF.

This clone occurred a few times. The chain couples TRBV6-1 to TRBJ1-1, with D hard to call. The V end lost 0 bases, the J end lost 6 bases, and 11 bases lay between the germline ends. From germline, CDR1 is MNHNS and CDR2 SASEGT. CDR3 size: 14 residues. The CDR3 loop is CASSEARMRSEAFF. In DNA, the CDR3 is TGTGCCAGCAGTGAAGCGCGCATGCGTTCTGAAGCTTTCTTT.

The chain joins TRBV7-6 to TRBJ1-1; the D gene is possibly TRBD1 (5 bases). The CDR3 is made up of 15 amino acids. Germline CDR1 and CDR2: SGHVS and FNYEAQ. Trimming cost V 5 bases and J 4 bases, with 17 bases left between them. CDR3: CASSGRGKDGTEAFF. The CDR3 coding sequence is TGTGCCAGCAGCGGAAGGGGCAAGGACGGCACTGAAGCTTTCTTT.

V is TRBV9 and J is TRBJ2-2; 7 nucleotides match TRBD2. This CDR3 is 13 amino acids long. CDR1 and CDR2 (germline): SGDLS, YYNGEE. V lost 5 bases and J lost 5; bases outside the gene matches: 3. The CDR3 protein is CASRWGGTGELFF. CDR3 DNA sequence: TGTGCCAGCAGATGGGGGGGAACCGGGGAGCTGTTTTTT.

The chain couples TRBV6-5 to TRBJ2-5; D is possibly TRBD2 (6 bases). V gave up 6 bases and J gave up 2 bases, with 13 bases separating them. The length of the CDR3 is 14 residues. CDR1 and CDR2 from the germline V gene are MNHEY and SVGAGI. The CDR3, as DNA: TGTGCCAGCAGGGGCGCGGCGGGACAAGAGACCCAGTACTTC. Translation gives CASRGAAGQETQYF.

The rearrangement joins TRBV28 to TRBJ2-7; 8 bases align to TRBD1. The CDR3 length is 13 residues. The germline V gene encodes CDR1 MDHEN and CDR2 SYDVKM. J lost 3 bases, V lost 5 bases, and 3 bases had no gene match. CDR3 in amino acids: CASSQGARYEQYF. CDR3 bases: TGTGCCAGCAGTCAGGGGGCGCGCTACGAGCAGTACTTC.

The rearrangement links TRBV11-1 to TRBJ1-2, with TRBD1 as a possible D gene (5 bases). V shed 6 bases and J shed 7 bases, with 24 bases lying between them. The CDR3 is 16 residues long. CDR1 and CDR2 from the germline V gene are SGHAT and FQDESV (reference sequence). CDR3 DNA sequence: TGTGCCAGCAGTCGATTTCCGACAGCACCTATTATTGGCTACACCTTC. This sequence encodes CASSRFPTAPIIGYTF.

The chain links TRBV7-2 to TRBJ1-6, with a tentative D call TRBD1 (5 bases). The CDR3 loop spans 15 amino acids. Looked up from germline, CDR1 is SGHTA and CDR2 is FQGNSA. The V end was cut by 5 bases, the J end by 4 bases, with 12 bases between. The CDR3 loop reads CASSLPRQYNSPLHF. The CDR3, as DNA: TGTGCCAGCAGCCTCCCCCGACAGTATAATTCACCCCTCCACTTT.

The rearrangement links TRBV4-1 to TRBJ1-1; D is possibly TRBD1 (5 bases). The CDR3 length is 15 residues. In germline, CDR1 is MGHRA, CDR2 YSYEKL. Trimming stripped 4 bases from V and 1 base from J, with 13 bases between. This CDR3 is CASSPIRDSNTEAFF. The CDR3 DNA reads TGCGCCAGCAGCCCTATCAGGGATTCGAACACTGAAGCTTTCTTT.

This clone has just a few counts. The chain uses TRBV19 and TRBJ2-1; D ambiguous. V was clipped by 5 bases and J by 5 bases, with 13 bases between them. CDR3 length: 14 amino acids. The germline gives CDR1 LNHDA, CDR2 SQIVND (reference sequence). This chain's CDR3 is CASSFTGSHNEQFF. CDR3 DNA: TGTGCCAGTAGTTTCACCGGTTCTCACAATGAGCAGTTCTTC.